The next 14 T cell receptor beta chains were all read from a single sample in a study of blood T cell repertoires in COVID-19. Clones were read by immunoSEQ multiplex PCR, and TCRdb kept only the in-frame ones, dropping some. Here the sample spans fewer than 50,000 clones, over 85% being singletons. The sample consisted of peripheral blood. All receptors come from a human donor in a cohort sampled during active COVID-19.

Only one count was recorded for this clone. The CDR3 spells CASSPRSSLAAIV. CDR3 sequence (DNA): TGTGCCAGCAGCCCCCGTTCCTCACTAGCGGCTATCGTC. V and J are TRBV7-8 and TRBJ2-7; TRBD2 matches at 8 bases. Germline V CDR1 and CDR2: SGHVS, FQNEAQ. The CDR3 spans 13 residues.

The rearrangement joins TRBV19 to TRBJ2-5, with D maybe TRBD1 (6 bases). The germline V gene has CDR1 LNHDA and CDR2 SQIVND (reference sequence). Trimming left V 9 bases short and J 4 bases short, with 12 bases between. This CDR3 is built from 12 residues. The CDR3 DNA reads TGTGCCAGCAACAGGGACGGAGAGACCCAGTACTTC. Its translation: CASNRDGETQYF.

The chain links TRBV4-1 to TRBJ2-7, with a tentative D call TRBD1 (6 bases). Per the germline V gene, CDR1 is MGHRA and CDR2 is YSYEKL. Between the trimmed V and J ends, which lost 5 bases and 0 bases, there was a span of 17 bases. The CDR3 totals 16 residues. CDR3 protein: CASSSYGNRDSYEQYF. CDR3 sequence (DNA): TGCGCCAGCAGCTCCTATGGGAACAGGGACTCCTACGAGCAGTACTTC.

The table lists this clone with a count of one. This chain uses TRBV4-1 with TRBJ1-3; TRBD1 aligns across 7 bases. Germline CDR1 reads MGHRA; CDR2 reads YSYEKL. This CDR3 has 13 amino acids. V shed 4 bases, J shed 4 bases, and the junction held 1 base outside the gene matches. CDR3 DNA sequence: TGCGCCAGCAGCCCGACAGGGGGAAACACCATATATTTT. Translating gives CASSPTGGNTIYF.

This clone showed up just once. The CDR3 spells CASSDSLNTEAFF. The CDR3 DNA follows: TGCGCCAGCAGTGATAGCCTCAACACTGAAGCTTTCTTT. The chain has TRBV10-2 and TRBJ1-1; no reliable D call. V dropped 3 bases and J dropped 2 bases, with 7 bases sitting between them. Germline V gives CDR1 WSHSY, CDR2 SAAADI. This CDR3 has 13 amino acids.

The gene calls are TRBV2 and TRBJ1-5; D uncertain. This CDR3 contains 12 residues. Per germline, CDR1 SNHLY and CDR2 FYNNEI. Between the trimmed V and J ends, which lost 6 bases and 5 bases, there was a span of 8 bases. The CDR3 here is CASRREDQPQHF. CDR3 coding DNA: TGTGCCAGCAGAAGGGAGGATCAGCCCCAGCATTTT.

The CDR3 DNA sequence: TGCGCCAGCAGTCGGTCTAGCGGGAGCTACAATGAGCAGTTCTTC. Translation: CASSRSSGSYNEQFF. The chain employs TRBV5-1 and TRBJ2-1; 10 nucleotides align to TRBD2. Germline CDR1 reads SGHRS; CDR2 reads YFSETQ. This CDR3 region has 15 residues. The V gene end was trimmed by 5 bases and the J gene end by 3 bases; junction bases not matched to a gene: 5.

V and J are TRBV19 and TRBJ2-5; TRBD2 matches 7 bases. The CDR3 is 18 amino acids. The germline V gene has CDR1 LNHDA and CDR2 SQIVND (reference sequence). J lost 1 base, V lost 4 bases, and 15 bases had no gene match. CDR3 in DNA: TGTGCCAGTAGTAGAGTACGCCGGGACTACCACAGCCAAGAGACCCAGTACTTC. This sequence encodes CASSRVRRDYHSQETQYF.

V and J are TRBV19 and TRBJ1-2; D might be TRBD1 (6 bases). This CDR3 has 14 amino acids. Deletions cut 6 bases from V and 2 bases from J, with 13 bases between. Germline loops: CDR1 LNHDA, CDR2 SQIVND (reference sequence). The chain's CDR3 is CASRPGQSNYGYTF. In DNA, the CDR3 is TGTGCCAGTAGACCCGGACAGTCCAACTATGGCTACACCTTC.

The J gene is TRBJ2-7, the V gene TRBV5-1; the D is unclear. CDR3 size: 18 residues. Looked up from germline, CDR1 is SGHRS and CDR2 is YFSETQ. V lost 3 bases and J lost 0, with 22 bases in between. CDR3 nucleotides: TGCGCCAGCAGCTCTATGACTTCAATTCAATCGAGCTCCTACGAGCAGTACTTC. Translation: CASSSMTSIQSSSYEQYF.

V usage is TRBV6-5 and J usage is TRBJ2-3; 9 bases fit TRBD1. V was clipped by 0 bases and J by 4 bases; unmatched bases: 2. CDR1 MNHEY and CDR2 SVGAGI come from the germline V gene. The CDR3 totals 15 residues. CDR3 bases: TGTGCCAGCAGTTACTCGGGACAGGGCGCAGATACGCAGTATTTT. Encoded protein: CASSYSGQGADTQYF.

The CDR3 loop reads CAWKGDRETQYF. CDR3 nucleotide sequence: TGTGCCTGGAAGGGAGACCGGGAGACCCAGTACTTC. The J gene is TRBJ2-5, the V gene TRBV30; D possibly corresponds to TRBD2 (5 bases). The V end was cut by 4 bases, the J end by 5 bases, with 11 bases between. The CDR3 sequence is 12 residues long. Germline V gene data show CDR1 as GTSNPN and CDR2 as SVGIG (reference sequence). Drawing the rest from reference TRBV30 and TRBJ2-5, the complete variable domain is SQTIHQWPATLVQPVGSPLSLECTVEGTSNPNLYWYRQAAGRGLQLLFYSVGIGQISSEVPQNLSASRPQDRQFILSSKKLLLSDSGFYLCAWKGDRETQYFGPGTRLLVL.

The rearrangement links TRBV4-1 to TRBJ2-3; 8 bases are a match to TRBD1. Germline CDR1 reads MGHRA; CDR2 reads YSYEKL. CDR3 length: 16 amino acids. Trimming removed 3 bases from V and 0 bases from J; junction bases left unmatched: 5. CDR3 residues: CASSHRQGPSTDTQYF. The CDR3 DNA is TGCGCCAGCAGCCATAGACAGGGGCCTAGCACAGATACGCAGTATTTT.

The rearrangement joins TRBV6-6 to TRBJ1-2; the D is unclear. V lost 6 bases and J lost 5, with 19 bases in between. This CDR3 spans 15 amino acids. From germline, CDR1 is MNHNY and CDR2 SVGAGI (reference sequence). This chain's CDR3 is CASRNTGTATYGYTF. The CDR3 nucleotides are TGTGCCAGCAGGAACACGGGAACGGCTACGTATGGCTACACCTTC.